The entry below gives a single TCR beta chain sequence along with its context. Its antigen is unidentified. This specimen comes from a study of Ad26.COV2.S vaccination and SARS-CoV-2 variants. Study results and caveats: Placebo recipients trailed vaccine recipients in spike-specific TCR breadth.

Trimming cost V 3 bases and J 4 bases, with 15 bases left between them. The CDR3 length is 15 residues. Germline lookup yields CDR1 MNHNS and CDR2 SASEGT. The treatment: around 19 received Ad26.COV2.S at low or high dose, single or two shots; several received placebo; per-sample allocation not given. Specimens were obtained on day 63 following the first vaccine or placebo injection. Some clones are missing from TCRdb's copy, which holds only in-frame ones; the method was immunoSEQ multiplex PCR. The data hold 300,000 to 400,000 clones, with roughly 89% observed a single time. The sequencing used peripheral blood, collected in a trial of Ad26.COV2.S vaccine versus placebo. J is TRBJ1-2 and V is TRBV6-1; D possibly corresponds to TRBD1 (5 bases). This clonotype originated in a person aged 18-60 years who received the Ad26.COV2.S COVID-19 vaccine or a placebo. This chain's CDR3 is CASSEWWQGSYGYTF. The CDR3 coding sequence is TGTGCCAGCAGTGAGTGGTGGCAGGGAAGCTATGGCTACACCTTC.